The 4 T cell receptor beta chains below were found in one sample sequenced in a study of shared clonotypes between healthy human individuals. Here immunoSEQ multiplex PCR was the method, and the copy in TCRdb shows in-frame clones only, minus some. This table holds hundreds of thousands of clones, 95% to 96% found once. CD45RO-negative, CCR7-positively selected cells formed the naive CD8 fraction, excluding terminally differentiated effector memory CD45RA+ cells. Input material: naive CD8+ T cells sorted from blood. These receptors came from a woman under 40 in good health.

The V call is TRBV2, the J call TRBJ2-6; TRBD2 aligns across 8 bases. The V gene end was trimmed by 3 bases and the J gene end by 0 bases; junction bases not matched to a gene: 19. Per the germline V gene, CDR1 is SNHLY and CDR2 is FYNNEI. The CDR3 extends over 22 amino acids. CDR3 sequence (DNA): TGTGCCAGCAGTGATGGCCTGAATTGGGCGGGGGGCGACAACTCTGGGGCCAACGTCCTGACTTTC. This codes for CASSDGLNWAGGDNSGANVLTF. Combining the CDR3 with reference TRBV2 and TRBJ2-6 gives the whole variable domain EPEVTQTPSHQVTQMGQEVILRCVPISNHLYFYWYRQILGQKVEFLVSFYNNEISEKSEIFDDQFSVERPDGSNFTLKIRSTKLEDSAMYFCASSDGLNWAGGDNSGANVLTFGAGSRLTVL.

This rearrangement joins TRBV6-1 to TRBJ1-1, with D uncertain. The CDR3 spans 15 residues. The germline V gene encodes CDR1 MNHNS and CDR2 SASEGT. V lost 2 bases and J lost 0, with 10 bases in between. CDR3 region: CASSEWTAMNTEAFF. CDR3 sequence (DNA): TGTGCCAGCAGTGAATGGACGGCCATGAACACTGAAGCTTTCTTT.

The genes are TRBV27 and TRBJ2-7; 8 positions agree with TRBD1. Per germline, CDR1 MNHEY and CDR2 SMNVEV (reference sequence). J was trimmed by 6 bases and V by 3 bases; bases with no gene match: 7. There are 14 residues in the CDR3. The CDR3 DNA sequence: TGTGCCAGCAGTTTGTGGCAGGGGGCATTCGAGCAGTACTTC. Its protein product is CASSLWQGAFEQYF.

The chain combines TRBV7-9 with TRBJ2-1; TRBD2 agrees at 12 bases. The CDR3 loop spans 19 amino acids. Trimming took 2 bases from V and 2 from J; bases not matched to a gene: 10. Germline V gives CDR1 SEHNR, CDR2 FQNEAQ (reference sequence). In DNA form, the CDR3 reads TGTGCCAGCAGCTTATATCGGACTAGCGGGACGATAGCCTACAATGAGCAGTTCTTC. This gives the protein CASSLYRTSGTIAYNEQFF. The full variable domain, rest sourced from reference TRBV7-9 and TRBJ2-1, is DTGVSQNPRHKITKRGQNVTFRCDPISEHNRLYWYRQTLGQGPEFLTYFQNEAQLEKSRLLSDRFSAERPKGSFSTLEIQRTEQGDSAMYLCASSLYRTSGTIAYNEQFFGPGTRLTVL.